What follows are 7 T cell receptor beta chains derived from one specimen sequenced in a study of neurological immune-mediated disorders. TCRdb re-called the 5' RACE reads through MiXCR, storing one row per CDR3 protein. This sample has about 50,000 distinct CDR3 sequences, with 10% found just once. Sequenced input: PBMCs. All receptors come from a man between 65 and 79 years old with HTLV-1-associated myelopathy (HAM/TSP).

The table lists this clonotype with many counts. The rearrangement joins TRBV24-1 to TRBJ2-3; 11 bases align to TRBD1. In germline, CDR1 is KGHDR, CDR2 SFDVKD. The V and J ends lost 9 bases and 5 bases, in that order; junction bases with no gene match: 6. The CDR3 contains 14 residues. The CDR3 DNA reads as TGTGCCACCTCGGGACAGGGGGGGAGAGATACGCAGTATTTT. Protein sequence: CATSGQGGRDTQYF.

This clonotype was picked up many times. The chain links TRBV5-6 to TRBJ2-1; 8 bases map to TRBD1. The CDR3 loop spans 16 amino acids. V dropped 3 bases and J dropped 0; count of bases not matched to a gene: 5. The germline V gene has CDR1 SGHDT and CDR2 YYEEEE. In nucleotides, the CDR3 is TGTGCCAGCAGCTGGGAGACAGGGGCCTCCTACAATGAGCAGTTCTTC. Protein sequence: CASSWETGASYNEQFF.

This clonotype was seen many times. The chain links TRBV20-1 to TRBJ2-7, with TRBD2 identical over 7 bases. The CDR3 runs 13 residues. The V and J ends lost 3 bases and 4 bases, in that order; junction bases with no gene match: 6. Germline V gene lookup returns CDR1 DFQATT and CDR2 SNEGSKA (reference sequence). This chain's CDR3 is CSASRGSMYEQYF. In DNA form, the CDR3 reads TGCAGTGCTAGTCGCGGGAGTATGTACGAGCAGTACTTC.

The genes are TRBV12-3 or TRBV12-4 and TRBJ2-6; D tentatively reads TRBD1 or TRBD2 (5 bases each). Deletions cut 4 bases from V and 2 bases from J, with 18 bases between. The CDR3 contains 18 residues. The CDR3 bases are TGTGCCAGCAGTTCGTTAAAAGGGGAGAAGACTGGGGCCAACGTCCTGACTTTC. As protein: CASSSLKGEKTGANVLTF.

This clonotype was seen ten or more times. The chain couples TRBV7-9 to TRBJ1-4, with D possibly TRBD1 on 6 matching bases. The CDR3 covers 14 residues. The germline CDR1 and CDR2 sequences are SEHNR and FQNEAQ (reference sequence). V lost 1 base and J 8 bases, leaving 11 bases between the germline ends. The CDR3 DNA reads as TGTGCCAGCAGCTTAGATGGGGGCTGGGAAAAACTGTTTTTT. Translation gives CASSLDGGWEKLFF.

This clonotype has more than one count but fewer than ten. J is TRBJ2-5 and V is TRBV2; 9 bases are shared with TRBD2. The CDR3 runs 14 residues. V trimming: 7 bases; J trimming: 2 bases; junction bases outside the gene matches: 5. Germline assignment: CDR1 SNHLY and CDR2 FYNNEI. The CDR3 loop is CASIRREGQETQYF. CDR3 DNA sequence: TGTGCCAGCATAAGGCGGGAGGGGCAAGAGACCCAGTACTTC. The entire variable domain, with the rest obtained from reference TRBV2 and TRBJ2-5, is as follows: EPEVTQTPSHQVTQMGQEVILRCVPISNHLYFYWYRQILGQKVEFLVSFYNNEISEKSEIFDDQFSVERPDGSNFTLKIRSTKLEDSAMYFCASIRREGQETQYFGPGTRLLVL.

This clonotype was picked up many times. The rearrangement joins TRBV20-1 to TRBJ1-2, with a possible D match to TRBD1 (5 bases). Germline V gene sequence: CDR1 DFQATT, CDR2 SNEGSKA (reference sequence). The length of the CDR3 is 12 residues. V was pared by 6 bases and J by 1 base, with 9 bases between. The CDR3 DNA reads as TGCAGTGCCGGGACGATTAACTATGGCTACACCTTC. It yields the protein CSAGTINYGYTF.